These 10 T cell receptor beta chains share one sample of origin, sequenced in a study of T cell responses to AZD1222 COVID-19 vaccine. Data came from immunoSEQ multiplex PCR; TCRdb stores just in-frame clones and leaves some out. Among 15,000 to 20,000 clones listed, roughly 86% were seen once. The sequencing here drew on peripheral blood, taken 28 days after the second AZD1222 dose. The receptors were sampled from an adult who received the AZD1222 COVID-19 vaccine.

The chain uses TRBV6-5 and TRBJ1-3; D not certain. This CDR3 is 15 amino acids long. V lost 5 bases and J 5 bases, leaving 16 bases between the germline ends. The germline gives CDR1 MNHEY, CDR2 SVGAGI. The CDR3 region has the DNA TGTGCCAGCAGTACCTCAATGCAGTCAAGAAACACCATATATTTT. The encoded protein is CASSTSMQSRNTIYF.

The V and J genes are TRBV11-1 and TRBJ2-3; D is unclear. This CDR3 is 13 amino acids long. The germline V gene encodes CDR1 SGHAT and CDR2 FQDESV (reference sequence). The V gene lost 7 bases and the J gene lost 1 base, with 9 bases spanning the gap. CDR3 DNA sequence: TGTGCCAGCACTTCCCCAGGCACAGATACGCAGTATTTT. Translated: CASTSPGTDTQYF.

This clone has a single count. CDR3 in DNA: TGTGCCAGCAGCCCCCCTGGCCCCTCGGTTAATTCACCCCTCCACTTT. Residues: CASSPPGPSVNSPLHF. The chain couples TRBV7-8 to TRBJ1-6; no firm D call. V was clipped by 5 bases and J by 6 bases, with 17 bases between them. The CDR3 runs 16 residues. Germline V gene data show CDR1 as SGHVS and CDR2 as FQNEAQ.

The chain links TRBV6-5 to TRBJ2-1, with D perhaps being TRBD1 or TRBD2 (5 bases each). Germline assignment: CDR1 MNHEY and CDR2 SVGAGI. The V gene lost 5 bases and the J gene lost 0 bases, with 8 bases spanning the gap. This CDR3 is built from 14 residues. The CDR3 coding sequence is TGTGCCAGCAGTACGGGGCCCTCCTACAATGAGCAGTTCTTC. Protein: CASSTGPSYNEQFF.

This clone was recorded only once. The chain has TRBV3-1 (or the pseudogene TRBV3-2) and TRBJ2-4; D ambiguous. In germline, CDR1 is LGHDT, CDR2 YNNKEL (reference sequence). Trimming cost V 0 bases and J 8 bases, with 8 bases left between them. The CDR3 covers 13 residues. In nucleotides, the CDR3 is TGTGCCAGCAGCCAAGATGTACTGGACATTCAGTACTTC. Amino acid sequence: CASSQDVLDIQYF.

The V call is TRBV19, the J call TRBJ1-3; D ambiguous. CDR3 length: 12 amino acids. CDR1 LNHDA and CDR2 SQIVND come from the germline V gene (reference sequence). Deletions cut 2 bases from V and 4 bases from J, with 3 bases between. This CDR3 reads CASSITGNTIYF. The CDR3 DNA sequence: TGTGCCAGTAGTATAACCGGAAACACCATATATTTT.

The rearrangement joins TRBV5-1 to TRBJ2-1; TRBD1 agrees at 11 bases. Per germline, CDR1 SGHRS and CDR2 YFSETQ. V trimming: 4 bases; J trimming: 2 bases; junction bases outside the gene matches: 2. The CDR3 length is 15 residues. The CDR3 region is CASSVGQGAYNEQFF. The DNA of the CDR3 is TGCGCCAGCAGCGTGGGACAGGGGGCCTACAATGAGCAGTTCTTC.

Only one count was recorded for this clone. The chain combines TRBV5-1 with TRBJ2-3; perhaps TRBD1 as D (6 bases). CDR3 length equals 15 residues. V was cut by 2 bases and J by 1 base, with 11 bases left in between. Germline assignment: CDR1 SGHRS and CDR2 YFSETQ. The CDR3 coding sequence is TGCGCCAGCAGCTTCAGAGGGGGAGGCACAGATACGCAGTATTTT. It specifies CASSFRGGGTDTQYF.

The rearrangement links TRBV10-2 to TRBJ2-6, with D perhaps being TRBD1 or TRBD2 (6 bases each). The CDR3 is 14 amino acids. CDR1 and CDR2 from the germline V gene are WSHSY and SAAADI. The V end lost 4 bases, the J end lost 15 bases, and 19 bases lay between the germline ends. The CDR3 is CASSGTGGTRDLTF. The DNA for the CDR3 is TGCGCCAGCAGTGGGACTGGGGGGACAAGAGACCTGACTTTC.

The chain carries TRBV6-1 and TRBJ2-2; TRBD1 matches 7 bases. There are 14 residues in the CDR3. The J segment lost 3 bases and the V segment lost 3 bases, leaving 1 base of the junction unmatched. Looked up from germline, CDR1 is MNHNS and CDR2 is SASEGT. The CDR3 here is CASSEGTDTGELFF. CDR3 DNA sequence: TGTGCCAGCAGTGAGGGGACAGACACCGGGGAGCTGTTTTTT.